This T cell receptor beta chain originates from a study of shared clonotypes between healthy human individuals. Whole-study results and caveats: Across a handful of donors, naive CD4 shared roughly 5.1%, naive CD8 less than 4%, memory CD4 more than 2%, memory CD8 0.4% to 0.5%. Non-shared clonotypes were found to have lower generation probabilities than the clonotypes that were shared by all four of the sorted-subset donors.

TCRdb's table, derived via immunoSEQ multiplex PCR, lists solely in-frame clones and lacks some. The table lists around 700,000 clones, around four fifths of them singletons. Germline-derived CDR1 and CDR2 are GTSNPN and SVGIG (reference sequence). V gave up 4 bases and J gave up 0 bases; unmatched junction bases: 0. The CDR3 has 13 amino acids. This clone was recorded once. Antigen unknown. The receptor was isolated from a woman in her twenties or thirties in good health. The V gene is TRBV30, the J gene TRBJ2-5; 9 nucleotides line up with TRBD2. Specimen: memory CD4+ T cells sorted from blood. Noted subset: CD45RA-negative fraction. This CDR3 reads CAWTSGNQETQYF. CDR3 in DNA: TGTGCCTGGACTAGCGGGAACCAAGAGACCCAGTACTTC.